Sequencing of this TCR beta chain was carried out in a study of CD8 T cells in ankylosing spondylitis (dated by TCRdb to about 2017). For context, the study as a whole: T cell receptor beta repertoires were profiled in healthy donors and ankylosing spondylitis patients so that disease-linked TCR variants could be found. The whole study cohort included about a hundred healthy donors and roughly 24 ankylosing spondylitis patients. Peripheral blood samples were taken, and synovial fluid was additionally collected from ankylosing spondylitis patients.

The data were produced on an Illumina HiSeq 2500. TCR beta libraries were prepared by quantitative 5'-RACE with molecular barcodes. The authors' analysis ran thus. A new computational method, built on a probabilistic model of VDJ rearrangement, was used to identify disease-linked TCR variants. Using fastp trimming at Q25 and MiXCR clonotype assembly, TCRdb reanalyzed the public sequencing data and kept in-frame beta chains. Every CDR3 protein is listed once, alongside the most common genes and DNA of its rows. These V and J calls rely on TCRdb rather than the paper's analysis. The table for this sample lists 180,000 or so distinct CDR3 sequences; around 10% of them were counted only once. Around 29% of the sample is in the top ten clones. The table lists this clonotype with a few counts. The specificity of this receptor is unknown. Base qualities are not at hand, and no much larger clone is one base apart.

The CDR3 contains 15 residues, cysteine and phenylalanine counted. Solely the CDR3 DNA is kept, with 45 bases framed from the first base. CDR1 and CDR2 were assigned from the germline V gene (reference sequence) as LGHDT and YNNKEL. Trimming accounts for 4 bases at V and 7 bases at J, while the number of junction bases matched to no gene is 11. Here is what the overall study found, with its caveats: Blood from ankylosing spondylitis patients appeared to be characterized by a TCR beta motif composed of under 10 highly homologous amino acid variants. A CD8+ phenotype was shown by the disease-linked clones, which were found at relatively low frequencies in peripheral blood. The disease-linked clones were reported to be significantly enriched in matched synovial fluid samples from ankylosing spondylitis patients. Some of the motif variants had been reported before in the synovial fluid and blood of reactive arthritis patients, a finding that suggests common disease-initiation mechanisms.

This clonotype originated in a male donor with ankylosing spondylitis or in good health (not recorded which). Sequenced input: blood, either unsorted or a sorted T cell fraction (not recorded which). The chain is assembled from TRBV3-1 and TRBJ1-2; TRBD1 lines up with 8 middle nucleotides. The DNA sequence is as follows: TGTGCCAGCAGCCCAGGGACAGGTGGTTTCTCTGGCTACACCTTC. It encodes CASSPGTGGFSGYTF.